This TCR beta chain was obtained from a study of response to subunit inactivated influenza vaccine listed by TCRdb under 2018. Notes on the research overall: The study used deep quantitative T cell receptor repertoire profiling to track responses to a trivalent subunit inactivated influenza vaccine.

From a lookup of the germline V gene (reference sequence), CDR1 and CDR2 are LNHNV and YYDKDF. There are 15 amino acids in the CDR3, from cysteine to phenylalanine inclusive. CDR3 DNA is the only sequence kept; it has 45 bases, read in frame from the first base. V loses 4 bases of germline sequence and J loses 0 bases, and the interval between the two ends is 10 bases. What the work shows at the level of the full study, not this receptor alone: According to the authors, only a limited number of new T cells may be recruited by each seasonal influenza vaccination.

This clonotype was found a few times. This clone's antigen is unknown. The record has no base qualities; no much larger clone is one base away. Library prep was done by RT-PCR. Sequencing used an Illumina HiSeq 2500. In TCRdb, the public reads were trimmed at Q25 with fastp and aligned with MiXCR, with productive beta chains retained. Rows with one shared CDR3 protein collapse into an entry with the most common genes and DNA. The sample table contains 650,000 to 850,000 distinct CDR3 sequences; only one count was recorded for approximately 13% of them. The top ten clonotypes cover 6.5% to 8.5% of the sample.

This clonotype was obtained from a man aged 50 to 60 who received an inactivated influenza vaccine. Donor details come from another sample of the same person, matched by shared clones. The material was PBMCs from blood, obtained 14 days before vaccination. The rearranged segments are TRBV15 and TRBJ2-1; the D gene remains uncertain. At the DNA level, the sequence is TGTGCCACCAGCACAGCCAGGAGCTCCTACAATGAGCAGTTCTTC. This encodes CATSTARSSYNEQFF.